The rows below give T cell receptor beta chains drawn from one sample of a study of HIV-infected patients and healthy controls. A single record per CDR3 protein comes from TCRdb applying MiXCR to the 5' RACE reads. The sample lists about 64,000 distinct CDR3 sequences; 15% to 20% were seen once. Sequencing was done on a sample of CD4+ T cells from blood. Receptors were obtained from a human donor in good health. Each CDR3 is given with its conserved first and last residue. Each record gives: clone size, D gene, J gene, V gene, CDR3 DNA, CDR3 protein. The D gene is left open where the match is weak. The listing skips clone size in some rows; elsewhere it reads once, few, many or a size class.

>few|NA|TRBJ2-3|TRBV18
TGTGCCAGCTCACCACCGTCACGGGGGAGCGATACGCAGTATTTT
CASSPPSRGSDTQYF
>NA|TRBD2|TRBJ2-1|TRBV12-3/TRBV12-4
TGTGCCAGCAGTTTAAGGGGACTAGCGGCACTTGGGGGCAACAATGAGCAGTTCTTC
CASSLRGLAALGGNNEQFF
>NA|NA|TRBJ1-6|TRBV10-3
TGTGCCATCAGTGATGGGCAGGGAAGAGATTCACCCCTCCACTTT
CAISDGQGRDSPLHF
>many|TRBD1|TRBJ1-4|TRBV20-1
TGCAGTGCTAGAGAAGGGACAGGACGAGAAAAACTGTTTTTT
CSAREGTGREKLFF
>many|NA|TRBJ1-1|TRBV30
TGTGCCTGGAGTGTACACATCGGGAGGGGGAACACTGAAGCTTTCTTT
CAWSVHIGRGNTEAFF
>few|TRBD1|TRBJ1-5|TRBV2
TGTGCCAGCGAAGGGGCGGAGGGGGCGAAACGGCATTTT
CASEGAEGAKRHF
>once|NA|TRBJ1-6|TRBV21-1
TGTGCCAGCAGCAAAGCGATTTCGGACAGGGTCAATTCACCCCTCCACTTT
CASSKAISDRVNSPLHF
>many|NA|TRBJ2-3|TRBV20-1
TGCAGTGCTAGCTATATTTTTAGCACAGATACGCAGTATTTT
CSASYIFSTDTQYF
>NA|NA|TRBJ2-7|TRBV6-6
TGTGCCAGCAGTTACCCGGGTGCAGGATCCTACGAGCAGTACTTC
CASSYPGAGSYEQYF
>few|NA|TRBJ1-3|TRBV12-3/TRBV12-4
TGTGCCAGCAGTTTGCGCTTTTCCCCCGGTCGCGTCTCTGGAAACACCATATATTTT
CASSLRFSPGRVSGNTIYF
>few|NA|TRBJ1-3|TRBV12-3/TRBV12-4
TGTGCCAGCAGTCCGGGGACAGGAAACACCATATATTTT
CASSPGTGNTIYF
>NA|TRBD1|TRBJ1-1|TRBV29-1
TGCAGCGTTGTTCTCCAGCAGGGGGCTCACACTGAAGCTTTCTTT
CSVVLQQGAHTEAFF
>NA|TRBD1|TRBJ1-5|TRBV19
TGTGCCAGTGGCGGGCGGGACAGGGGAGTTTTTAGCAATCAGCCCCAGCATTTT
CASGGRDRGVFSNQPQHF
>few|NA|TRBJ2-3|TRBV20-1
TGCAGTGCTAGAGATGGAGCCCGGATCTCTGGCACAGATACGCAGTATTTT
CSARDGARISGTDTQYF
>once|NA|TRBJ2-5|TRBV10-3
TGTGCCATCAGCCTCCCGGGCCAAGAGACCCAGTACTTC
CAISLPGQETQYF
>NA|TRBD1|TRBJ1-5|TRBV9
TGTGCCAGCAGCCTCGGACAGGGCCGCAATCAGCCCCAGCATTTT
CASSLGQGRNQPQHF
>NA|NA|TRBJ2-7|TRBV6-5
TGTGCCAGCAGTTACTCGTACTCCGGGACGGGCGAGCAGTACTTC
CASSYSYSGTGEQYF
>NA|NA|TRBJ2-7|TRBV20-1
TGCAGTGCTAGAGATCCCACTATCAGATACGAGCAGTACTTC
CSARDPTIRYEQYF
>NA|NA|TRBJ2-3|TRBV20-1
TGCAGTGCTAGAGCCACAGATACGCAGTATTTT
CSARATDTQYF
>few|TRBD2|TRBJ2-2|TRBV10-3
TGTGCCATCACCTCTGGTAGCGGGGGGAACACCGGGGAGCTGTTTTTT
CAITSGSGGNTGELFF
>medium-sized|NA|TRBJ2-5|TRBV5-1
TGCGCCAGCAGCTTGGAAGGCAACCAAGAGACCCAGTACTTC
CASSLEGNQETQYF
>many|TRBD1|TRBJ2-3|TRBV7-2
TGTGCCAGCAGCTTAAAGACAGGGCCAGATACGCAGTATTTT
CASSLKTGPDTQYF
>many|NA|TRBJ1-2|TRBV5-5
TGTGCCAGCAGCTTGGAGATTAACAGGCATAACTATGGCTACACCTTC
CASSLEINRHNYGYTF
>NA|NA|TRBJ2-7|TRBV6-1
TGTGCCAGCGGCGCAGACAGGTACTCCTACGAGCAGTACTTC
CASGADRYSYEQYF
>many|TRBD2|TRBJ2-1|TRBV19
TGTGCCAGTAGTAAAGGACTAGCGGGAACGCAGTTCTTC
CASSKGLAGTQFF
>NA|NA|TRBJ2-1|TRBV24-1
TGTGCCCCCGACTATTTTCGGAACAATGAGCAGTTCTTC
CAPDYFRNNEQFF
>many|TRBD2|TRBJ2-3|TRBV12-3/TRBV12-4
TGTGCCAGCAGTCAAACGGGGGGGTACGCAGATACGCAGTATTTT
CASSQTGGYADTQYF
>few|TRBD1|TRBJ1-1|TRBV30
TGTGCCTGTAAACAGGGGGTGAACACTGAAGCTTTCTTT
CACKQGVNTEAFF
>NA|NA|TRBJ2-5|TRBV7-6
TGTGCCAGCAGCTCCCCGTACCAAGAGACCCAGTACTTC
CASSSPYQETQYF
>few|TRBD1|TRBJ1-5|TRBV5-5
TGTGCCAGCAGCTTGCACACAGGGGGCAGTCAGCCCCAGCATTTT
CASSLHTGGSQPQHF
>many|NA|TRBJ1-4|TRBV5-1
TGCGCCAGCAGCTCGGTGGGGTTCGAAAAACTGTTTTTT
CASSSVGFEKLFF
>NA|TRBD2|TRBJ2-3|TRBV4-1
TGCGCCAGCAGCCAAGATTGGTCCCGGCTAGCGGGGTATACGCAGTATTTT
CASSQDWSRLAGYTQYF
>many|TRBD1|TRBJ1-2|TRBV20-1
TGCAGTGCTAGAGATCCGGGACAGGGGAACTATGGCTACACCTTC
CSARDPGQGNYGYTF
>once|NA|TRBJ2-2|TRBV25-1
TGTGCCAGCAGGAAGGACATCGCGAACACCGGGGAGCTGTTTTTT
CASRKDIANTGELFF
>NA|TRBD2|TRBJ2-3|TRBV23-1
TGCGCCAGCAGTCAATCAGGGGGGACTAGCGGGAGGGCTAATACGCAGTATTTT
CASSQSGGTSGRANTQYF
>many|NA|TRBJ1-2|TRBV6-5
TGTGCCAGCAGTTACTCGACGGTCAGGGGCAATGGCTACACCTTC
CASSYSTVRGNGYTF
>many|NA|TRBJ1-3|TRBV7-2
TGTGCCAGCAGCTTAGTAGCGGGTTCTGGTACAGTAGGAAACACCATATATTTT
CASSLVAGSGTVGNTIYF
>NA|NA|TRBJ1-1|TRBV2
TGTGCCAGCAGTGGAAGGGGCACTGAAGCTTTCTTT
CASSGRGTEAFF
>NA|NA|TRBJ2-5|TRBV15
TGTGCCACCAGCAGAGAAGGGGTACAGACCCAGTACTTC
CATSREGVQTQYF
>NA|NA|TRBJ2-1|TRBV7-2
TGTGCCAGCATTGGGCTAGCGTGGAATGAGCAGTTCTTC
CASIGLAWNEQFF
>medium-sized|NA|TRBJ2-3|TRBV20-1
TGCAGTGCTCCTCGGACAGACTGGGGGTTAGATACGCAGTATTTT
CSAPRTDWGLDTQYF
>NA|NA|TRBJ1-1|TRBV5-5
TGTGCCACGGGACGGTTGACCGGGAACACTGAAGCTTTCTTT
CATGRLTGNTEAFF
>NA|NA|TRBJ2-5|TRBV20-1
TGCAGTGCTAGAGACCCAAGGCAAGAGACCCAGTACTTC
CSARDPRQETQYF
>few|NA|TRBJ2-7|TRBV18
TGTGCCAGCTCACCCGGCATGGGAACCTACGAGCAGTACTTC
CASSPGMGTYEQYF
>NA|NA|TRBJ1-2|TRBV12-3/TRBV12-4
TGTGCCAACAGTCCGACAGGAAACTATGGCTACACCTTC
CANSPTGNYGYTF